Each of the 13 T cell receptor beta chains below was sequenced from the same sample in a study of T cell repertoires in cytomegalovirus infection. MiXCR, applied by TCRdb to the reads, yields one record per CDR3 protein. The sample includes about 530,000 distinct CDR3 sequences, about 25% seen only once; the top ten take less than 15%. Material: PBMCs. Receptors were obtained from a human donor in good health (CMV status not recorded). Some clones in this sample may be carry-over from other donors' samples.

This clonotype has just a few counts. The V call is TRBV28, the J call TRBJ2-7, with 14 bases that match TRBD2. Per the germline V gene, CDR1 is MDHEN and CDR2 is SYDVKM. The CDR3 length is 19 residues. Germline trimming cut 6 bases from V and 7 bases from J; bases unmatched to any gene: 20. CDR3 in amino acids: CASSLHKVPGLAGEGEQYF. The CDR3 DNA reads TGTGCCAGCAGCCTTCACAAAGTGCCGGGACTAGCGGGAGAAGGTGAGCAGTACTTC.

At least ten counts were recorded for this clonotype. The gene calls are TRBV7-2 and TRBJ2-1; D perhaps matches TRBD1 (5 bases). V lost 3 bases to trimming and J lost 0 bases, with 9 bases between them. Germline V gene sequence: CDR1 SGHTA, CDR2 FQGNSA. The CDR3 contains 15 residues. The CDR3 sequence: CASSFDSSSYNEQFF. The CDR3 nucleotides read TGTGCCAGCAGCTTCGACAGCAGCTCCTACAATGAGCAGTTCTTC.

This sequence joins TRBV3-1 and TRBJ2-6; D is unresolved. The CDR3 spans 14 residues. The V gene's germline CDR1 is LGHDT and CDR2 YNNKEL (reference sequence). V was pared by 5 bases and J by 2 bases, with 7 bases between. CDR3 DNA sequence: TGTGCCAGCAGCGTAAGGGCTGGGGCCAACGTCCTGACTTTC. Protein: CASSVRAGANVLTF.

This clonotype appeared once. The rearrangement links TRBV12-3 or TRBV12-4 to TRBJ2-2; 10 bases map to TRBD2. J was trimmed by 3 bases and V by 9 bases; bases with no gene match: 19. There are 19 residues in the CDR3. Here the CDR3 reads CARNRVPPSGRADTGELFF. The CDR3 DNA follows: TGTGCCAGAAACAGGGTTCCTCCCAGCGGGAGGGCGGACACCGGGGAGCTGTTTTTT.

The V and J genes are TRBV20-1 and TRBJ1-4; D might be TRBD1 (5 bases). Germline V lookup: CDR1 DFQATT, CDR2 SNEGSKA (reference sequence). CDR3 length: 13 amino acids. The V end lost 7 bases, the J end lost 8 bases, and 17 bases lay between the germline ends. This CDR3 is CSGVAGVREKLFF. CDR3 nucleotides: TGCAGTGGGGTCGCGGGGGTCAGGGAAAAACTGTTTTTT.

The table lists this clonotype with a few counts. The rearrangement uses TRBV2 and TRBJ1-4, with D perhaps TRBD1 (5 bases). CDR3 size: 14 residues. V dropped 4 bases and J dropped 5 bases, with 11 bases sitting between them. CDR1 and CDR2 from the germline V gene are SNHLY and FYNNEI. The CDR3 bases are TGTGCCAGCAGTGCTGGGGGAGCGAATGAAAAACTGTTTTTT. This gives the protein CASSAGGANEKLFF.

The V gene is TRBV4-3, the J gene TRBJ1-5; 8 nucleotides align to TRBD1. Looked up from germline, CDR1 is LGHNA and CDR2 is YSLEER. This CDR3 is 13 amino acids long. The V gene end was trimmed by 3 bases and the J gene end by 9 bases; junction bases not matched to a gene: 4. Written as DNA, the CDR3 is TGCGCCAGCAGCCATGGTACAGGGGGGCCCCAGCATTTT. This codes for CASSHGTGGPQHF.

The chain recombines TRBV7-3 with TRBJ1-1; 9 positions agree with TRBD1. Losses at the gene ends were 8 bases for V and 3 bases for J; bases not matched to a gene: 4. The germline V gene encodes CDR1 SGHTA and CDR2 FQGTGA. The CDR3 extends over 13 amino acids. CDR3 sequence: CASGRQGDTEAFF. The CDR3 DNA sequence: TGTGCCAGCGGGAGACAGGGGGACACTGAAGCTTTCTTT.

V and J are TRBV12-3 or TRBV12-4 and TRBJ2-2, with TRBD2 identical over 7 bases. The CDR3 totals 15 residues. V lost 5 bases and J lost 4; bases outside the gene matches: 7. The DNA of the CDR3 is TGTGCCAGCAGTCAATCCGGGACTATCACCGGGGAGCTGTTTTTT. As protein: CASSQSGTITGELFF.

The chain couples TRBV2 to TRBJ2-2; D may be TRBD2 (5 bases). The V end was cut by 4 bases, the J end by 0 bases, with 12 bases between. The CDR3 has 16 amino acids. CDR1 is SNHLY and CDR2 is FYNNEI in the germline V gene. The CDR3 loop reads CASSAESLANTGELFF. In DNA, the CDR3 is TGTGCCAGCAGTGCGGAATCACTAGCGAACACCGGGGAGCTGTTTTTT.

This clonotype appeared many times. The chain combines TRBV7-2 with TRBJ2-7, with D perhaps given as TRBD1 or TRBD2 (7 bases each). The V gene lost 0 bases and the J gene lost 5 bases, with 11 bases spanning the gap. The CDR3 loop spans 14 amino acids. Germline CDR1 SGHTA, CDR2 FQGNSA. The CDR3 DNA sequence: TGTGCCAGCAGCTTAGCCAGGGGGGGTGACGAGCAGTACTTC. This translates into CASSLARGGDEQYF.

This rearrangement joins TRBV14 to TRBJ1-2; no reliable D call. CDR1 is SGHDN, CDR2 FVKESK, per germline. The V and J ends lost 4 bases and 4 bases respectively, with 13 bases between them. There are 14 residues in the CDR3. The CDR3 loop reads CASSRHPSRYGYTF. In nucleotides, the CDR3 is TGTGCCAGCAGCCGACATCCGAGTCGCTATGGCTACACCTTC.

This clonotype was counted many times. This rearrangement joins TRBV7-2 to TRBJ2-6; the D is unclear. Germline V gene lookup returns CDR1 SGHTA and CDR2 FQGNSA. Trimming took off 5 bases at V and 1 base at J, with 12 bases between the two ends. This CDR3 is 16 amino acids long. The CDR3 DNA sequence: TGTGCCAGCAGCCCCGGTAGTAATTCTGGGGCCAACGTCCTGACTTTC. Translated: CASSPGSNSGANVLTF.